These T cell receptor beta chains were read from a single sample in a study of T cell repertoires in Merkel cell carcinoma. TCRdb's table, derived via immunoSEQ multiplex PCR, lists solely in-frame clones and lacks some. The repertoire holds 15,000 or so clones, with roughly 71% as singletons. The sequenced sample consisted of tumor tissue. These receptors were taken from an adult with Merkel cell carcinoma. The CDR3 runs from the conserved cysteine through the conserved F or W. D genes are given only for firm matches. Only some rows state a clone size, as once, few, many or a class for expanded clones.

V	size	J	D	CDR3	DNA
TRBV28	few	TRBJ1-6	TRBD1	CASSIGQGEADSPLHF	TGTGCCAGCAGTATAGGACAGGGGGAAGCGGATTCACCCCTCCACTTT
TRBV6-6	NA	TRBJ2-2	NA	CASSYVGGGELFF	TGTGCCAGCAGTTACGTCGGAGGCGGGGAGCTGTTTTTT
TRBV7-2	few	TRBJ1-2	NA	CASTLLRGGGRGYTF	TGTGCCAGCACCCTCCTACGGGGGGGCGGTAGGGGCTACACCTTC
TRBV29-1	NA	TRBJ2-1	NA	CSDEPSSYNEQFF	TGCAGCGACGAGCCGAGCTCCTACAATGAGCAGTTCTTC
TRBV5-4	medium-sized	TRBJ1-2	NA	CASSLGGGNDGYTF	TGTGCCAGCAGCTTGGGTGGGGGGAACGATGGCTACACCTTC
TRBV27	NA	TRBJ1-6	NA	CASSLQAGSYALHF	TGTGCCAGCAGTTTACAGGCCGGATCCTACGCCCTCCACTTT
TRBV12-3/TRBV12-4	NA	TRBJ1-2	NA	CASRITGDYGYTF	TGTGCCAGCAGAATTACGGGGGACTATGGCTACACCTTC
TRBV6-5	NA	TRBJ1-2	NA	CATRWASNYGYTF	TGTGCCACCAGGTGGGCGTCTAACTATGGCTACACCTTC
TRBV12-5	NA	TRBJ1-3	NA	CASGLILDSLSGNTIYF	TGTGCTAGTGGTTTGATATTGGACAGCCTCTCTGGAAACACCATATATTTT
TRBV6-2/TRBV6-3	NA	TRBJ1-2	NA	CASSSTVYGYTF	TGTGCCAGCAGCTCGACAGTCTATGGCTACACCTTC
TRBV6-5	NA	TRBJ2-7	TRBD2	CASTKREGTTYEQYF	TGTGCCAGCACTAAAAGGGAGGGTACGACCTACGAGCAGTACTTC
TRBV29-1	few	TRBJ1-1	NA	CSVSGSLTEAFF	TGCAGCGTCAGCGGGTCCCTCACTGAAGCTTTCTTT
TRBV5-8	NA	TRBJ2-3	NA	CASSLTERTDTQYF	TGTGCCAGCAGCTTGACAGAGCGCACAGATACGCAGTATTTT
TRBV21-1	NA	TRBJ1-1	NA	CASSRRGTLPEAFF	TGTGCCAGCAGCAGACGCGGGACACTCCCTGAAGCTTTCTTT
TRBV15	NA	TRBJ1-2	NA	CATSTPDRYDYGYTF	TGTGCCACCAGCACCCCCGACCGATATGACTATGGCTACACCTTC
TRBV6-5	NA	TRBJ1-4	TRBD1	CASRWDRGEKLFF	TGTGCCAGCAGATGGGACAGGGGTGAAAAACTGTTTTTT
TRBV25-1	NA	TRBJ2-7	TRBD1	CASTGDRRSYEQYF	TGTGCCAGCACCGGGGACAGGCGATCCTACGAGCAGTACTTC
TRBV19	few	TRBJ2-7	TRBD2	CASSPGLAGSWLEQYF	TGTGCCAGTAGTCCGGGACTAGCGGGATCCTGGCTCGAGCAGTACTTC
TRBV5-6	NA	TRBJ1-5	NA	CASTSGGGRVNQPQHF	TGTGCCAGCACCTCCGGGGGGGGTCGGGTGAATCAGCCCCAGCATTTT
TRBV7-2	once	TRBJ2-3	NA	CASRTGQRGTDTQYF	TGTGCCAGCAGGACCGGGCAGCGCGGCACAGATACGCAGTATTTT
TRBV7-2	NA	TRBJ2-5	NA	CASSLARSGLQETQYF	TGTGCCAGCAGCTTAGCGCGTAGCGGACTACAAGAGACCCAGTACTTC
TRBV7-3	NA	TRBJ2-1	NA	CASSKGHGDEQFF	TGTGCCAGCAGCAAGGGGCACGGCGATGAGCAGTTCTTC
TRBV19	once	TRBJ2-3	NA	CASSMKGTADTQYF	TGTGCCAGTAGTATGAAGGGCACCGCAGATACGCAGTATTTT
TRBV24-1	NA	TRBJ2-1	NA	CATSSGYGNEQFF	TGTGCCACCAGTTCGGGGTATGGCAATGAGCAGTTCTTC
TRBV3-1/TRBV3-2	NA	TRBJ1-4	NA	CASSQEITNEKLFF	TGTGCCAGCAGCCAAGAAATCACTAATGAAAAACTGTTTTTT
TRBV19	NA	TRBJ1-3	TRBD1	CASSNSGTGVGNTIYF	TGTGCCAGTAGCAACTCCGGGACAGGGGTCGGAAACACCATATATTTT
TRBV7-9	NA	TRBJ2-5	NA	CASSRPLEPQYF	TGTGCCAGCAGCCGCCCCCTAGAGCCCCAGTACTTC
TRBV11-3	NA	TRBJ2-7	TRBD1	CASSLMGQDAAEQYF	TGTGCCAGCAGCTTGATGGGACAGGACGCCGCCGAGCAGTACTTC
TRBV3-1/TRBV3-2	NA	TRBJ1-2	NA	CASSPGKGSYGYTF	TGTGCCAGCAGCCCTGGGAAGGGTTCCTATGGCTACACCTTC
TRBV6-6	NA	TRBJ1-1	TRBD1	CASTRTGGDTEAFF	TGTGCCAGCACTAGGACAGGGGGCGACACTGAAGCTTTCTTT
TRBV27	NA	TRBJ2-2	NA	CASSLRAGELFF	TGTGCCAGCAGTTTACGTGCCGGGGAGCTGTTTTTT
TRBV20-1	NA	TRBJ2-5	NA	CSASKGGTAQETQYF	TGCAGTGCTAGTAAAGGCGGAACCGCACAAGAGACCCAGTACTTC
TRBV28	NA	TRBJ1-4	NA	CASKIGNEKLFF	TGTGCCAGCAAGATCGGGAATGAAAAACTGTTTTTT
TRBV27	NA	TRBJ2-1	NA	CASSLSNKVPEQFF	TGTGCCAGCAGTTTATCGAATAAGGTCCCCGAGCAGTTCTTC
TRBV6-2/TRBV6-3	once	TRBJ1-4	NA	CASSDNEKLFF	TGTGCCAGCAGTGATAATGAAAAACTGTTTTTT
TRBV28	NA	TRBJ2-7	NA	CASSLYAEDYEQYF	TGTGCCAGCAGTTTATATGCAGAGGACTACGAGCAGTACTTC
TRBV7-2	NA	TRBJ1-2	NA	CASSQNANYGYTF	TGTGCCAGCAGCCAGAATGCTAACTATGGCTACACCTTC
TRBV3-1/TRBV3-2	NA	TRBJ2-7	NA	CASSQGTGQTEQYF	TGTGCCAGCAGCCAAGGTACCGGACAGACCGAGCAGTACTTC
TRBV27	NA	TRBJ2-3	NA	CASSSTPSSTDTQYF	TGTGCCAGCAGTTCCACTCCGTCTAGCACAGATACGCAGTATTTT
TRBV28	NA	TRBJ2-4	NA	CASSPQGFAKNIQYF	TGTGCCAGCAGCCCTCAGGGTTTTGCCAAAAACATTCAGTACTTC
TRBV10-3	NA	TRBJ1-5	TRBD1	CAIGQGTQPQHF	TGTGCCATCGGACAGGGAACTCAGCCCCAGCATTTT